This T cell receptor (beta chain) was sequenced in a study of CD4 T cells in relation to SARS-CoV-2 and coronaviruses. The CDR3 contains 13 residues. V lost 2 bases and J lost 4, with 9 bases in between. Per germline, CDR1 LNHDA and CDR2 SQIVND (reference sequence). Repertoires were generated with immunoSEQ multiplex PCR, while TCRdb's copy carries only in-frame clones and drops some. The sample lists some 69,000 clones, 94% occurring once. General study findings and limits: Compared with monoreactive clones, crossreactive clones showed significantly weaker SARS-CoV-2 expansion. The cross-reactivity analysis covered only spike protein, not other viral proteins.

The unexposed donors gave CD4+ T cells in about 2010-2019, prior to COVID-19. This clone was seen only a few times. Its matching antigen is unknown. The clonotype originates from a human donor in good health. Sample: naive CD4+ T cells from PBMCs. Documented subset: naive CD4+ T cells isolated by negative enrichment. The gene calls are TRBV19 and TRBJ2-7, with TRBD1 as a possible D gene (5 bases). The CDR3, as DNA: TGTGCCAGTAGTATAACAAGGGGTTACGAGCAGTACTTC. Protein product: CASSITRGYEQYF. The variable domain in full, completed from reference TRBV19 and TRBJ2-7, reads DGGITQSPKYLFRKEGQNVTLSCEQNLNHDAMYWYRQDPGQGLRLIYYSQIVNDFQKGDIAEGYSVSREKKESFPLTVTSAQKNPTAFYLCASSITRGYEQYFGPGTRLTVT.